Listed below are T cell receptor beta chains from one sample, sequenced in a study of control samples from healthy donors and cancer patients. Repertoires were generated with immunoSEQ multiplex PCR, while TCRdb's copy carries only in-frame clones and drops some. The sample yields about 40,000 clones, about 93% seen once. Specimen: blood. The receptors stem from a woman aged 45-60 years in good health. Each CDR3 is given with its conserved first and last residue. A D gene is named only where the DNA matches it firmly. Clone sizes are given selectively: once, few, many, or a class where the clone is expanded.

j_gene: TRBJ2-2
d_gene: NA
v_gene: TRBV13
abundance: NA
CDR3nt: NA
CDR3aa: CASSSTFGASNTGELFF

j_gene: TRBJ1-3
d_gene: NA
v_gene: TRBV7-6
abundance: NA
CDR3nt: TGTGCCAGCAGCTTACAGGGAGCTTTTCTCCGGGGAAACACCATATATTTT
CDR3aa: CASSLQGAFLRGNTIYF

j_gene: TRBJ1-2
d_gene: NA
v_gene: TRBV29-1
abundance: NA
CDR3nt: TGCAGCGTTAACAAGGCTGACAGAGGGATTGGCTACACCTTC
CDR3aa: CSVNKADRGIGYTF

j_gene: TRBJ1-2
d_gene: NA
v_gene: TRBV18
abundance: NA
CDR3nt: TGTGCCAGCTCACCACCGGGGGGTCCCGTCTCCTATGGCTACACCTTC
CDR3aa: CASSPPGGPVSYGYTF

j_gene: TRBJ1-2
d_gene: NA
v_gene: TRBV7-2
abundance: NA
CDR3nt: TGTGCCAGCAGCTTACCCAGGGGCTATGGCTACACCTTC
CDR3aa: CASSLPRGYGYTF

j_gene: TRBJ1-1
d_gene: NA
v_gene: TRBV28
abundance: NA
CDR3nt: TGTGCCAGCAGTTTCATCACCCCCAGAGAAGCTTTCTTT
CDR3aa: CASSFITPREAFF

j_gene: TRBJ1-2
d_gene: TRBD1
v_gene: TRBV6-2/TRBV6-3
abundance: NA
CDR3nt: TGTGCCAGCAGTTTCGACAGGGGCTATGGCTACACCTTC
CDR3aa: CASSFDRGYGYTF

j_gene: TRBJ1-5
d_gene: NA
v_gene: TRBV7-2
abundance: NA
CDR3nt: TGTGCCAGCAGCTTGACCAGGTATCAGCCCCAGCATTTT
CDR3aa: CASSLTRYQPQHF

j_gene: TRBJ1-1
d_gene: NA
v_gene: TRBV10-3
abundance: NA
CDR3nt: TGTGCCATCAGTCGTGCGCTCGGGGGGGCAACCTACCTTAGACCTGAAGCTTTCTTT
CDR3aa: CAISRALGGATYLRPEAFF

j_gene: TRBJ1-2
d_gene: NA
v_gene: TRBV28
abundance: NA
CDR3nt: TGTGCCAGCAGTTTGGGGCGAAGCTATGGCTACACCTTC
CDR3aa: CASSLGRSYGYTF

j_gene: TRBJ1-3
d_gene: NA
v_gene: TRBV9
abundance: NA
CDR3nt: TGTGCCAGCAGCGTAGCCGGGATCGCGGCTGGAAACACCATATATTTT
CDR3aa: CASSVAGIAAGNTIYF

j_gene: TRBJ1-1
d_gene: NA
v_gene: TRBV2
abundance: few
CDR3nt: TGTGCCAGCAGCCTGAACACTGAAGCTTTCTTT
CDR3aa: CASSLNTEAFF

j_gene: TRBJ2-3
d_gene: NA
v_gene: TRBV7-2
abundance: NA
CDR3nt: TGTGCCAGCAGCTTACGGGAGTTGCGTACAGATACGCAGTATTTT
CDR3aa: CASSLRELRTDTQYF

j_gene: TRBJ1-2
d_gene: NA
v_gene: TRBV6-5
abundance: NA
CDR3nt: TGTGCCGGCAGAGGGGGACTCTCACTGGGGTATGGCTACACCTTC
CDR3aa: CAGRGGLSLGYGYTF